This T cell receptor (beta chain) was recorded in a study of PD-1 blockade in classical Hodgkin lymphoma. The patients all showed relapse after autologous stem cell transplantation, while their brentuximab vedotin exposure varied. Some clones are missing from TCRdb's copy, which holds only in-frame ones; the method was immunoSEQ multiplex PCR. The table lists under 60,000 clones, around 75% of them singletons. Study-level results: For complete responders, baseline diversity was comparable to that of newly diagnosed patients. Individuals who commenced nivolumab within less than 1 year of ASCT were excluded.

V lost 5 bases to trimming and J lost 2 bases, with 13 bases between them. This CDR3 spans 14 amino acids. Germline V gene lookup returns CDR1 GTSNPN and CDR2 SVGIG (reference sequence). About this clone: Its antigen is undetermined. This CDR3 is also generated by other DNA sequences in the sample.

This specimen was peripheral blood mononuclear cells (PBMCs), taken before the second cycle of nivolumab. The receptor was isolated from a human donor with classical Hodgkin lymphoma. The chain carries TRBV30 and TRBJ1-5; D possibly corresponds to TRBD1 (5 bases). The CDR3 nucleotides are TGTGCCTGGTCTCAGGGAAACGGCAATCAGCCCCAGCATTTT. It translates to CAWSQGNGNQPQHF.